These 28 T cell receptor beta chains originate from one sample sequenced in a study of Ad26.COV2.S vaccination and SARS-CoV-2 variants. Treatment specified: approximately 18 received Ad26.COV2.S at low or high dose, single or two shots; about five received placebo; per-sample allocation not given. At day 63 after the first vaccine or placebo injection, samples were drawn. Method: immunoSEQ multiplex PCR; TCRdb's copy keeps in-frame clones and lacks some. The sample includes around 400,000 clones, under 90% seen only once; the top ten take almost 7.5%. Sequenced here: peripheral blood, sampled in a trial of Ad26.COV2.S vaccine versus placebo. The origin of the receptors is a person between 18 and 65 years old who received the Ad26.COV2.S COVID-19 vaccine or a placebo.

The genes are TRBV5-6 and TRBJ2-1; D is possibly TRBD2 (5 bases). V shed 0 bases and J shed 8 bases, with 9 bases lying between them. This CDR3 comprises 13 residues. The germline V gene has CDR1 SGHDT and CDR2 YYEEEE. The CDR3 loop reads CASSLVRTYEQFF. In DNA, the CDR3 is TGTGCCAGCAGCTTGGTTCGGACTTATGAGCAGTTCTTC.

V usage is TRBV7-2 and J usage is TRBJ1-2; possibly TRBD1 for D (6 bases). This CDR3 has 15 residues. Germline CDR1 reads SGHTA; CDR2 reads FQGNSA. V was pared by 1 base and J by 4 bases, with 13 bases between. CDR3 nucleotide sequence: TGTGCCAGCAGCTTAGGTGGCGGGGGCGGCTATGGCTACACCTTC. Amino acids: CASSLGGGGGYGYTF.

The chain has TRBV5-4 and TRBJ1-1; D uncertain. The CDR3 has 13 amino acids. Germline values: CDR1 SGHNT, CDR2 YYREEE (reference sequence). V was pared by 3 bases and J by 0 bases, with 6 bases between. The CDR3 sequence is CASSWEMNTEAFF. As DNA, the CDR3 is TGTGCCAGCAGCTGGGAGATGAACACTGAAGCTTTCTTT. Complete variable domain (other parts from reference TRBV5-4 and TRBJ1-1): ETGVTQSPTHLIKTRGQQVTLRCSSQSGHNTVSWYQQALGQGPQFIFQYYREEENGRGNFPPRFSGLQFPNYSSELNVNALELDDSALYLCASSWEMNTEAFFGQGTRLTVV.

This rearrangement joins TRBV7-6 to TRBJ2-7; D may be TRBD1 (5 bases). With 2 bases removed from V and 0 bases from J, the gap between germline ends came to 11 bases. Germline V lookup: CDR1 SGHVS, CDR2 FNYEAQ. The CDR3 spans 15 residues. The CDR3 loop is CASSLIQERSYEQYF. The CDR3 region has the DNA TGTGCCAGCAGCTTAATACAGGAACGCTCCTACGAGCAGTACTTC.

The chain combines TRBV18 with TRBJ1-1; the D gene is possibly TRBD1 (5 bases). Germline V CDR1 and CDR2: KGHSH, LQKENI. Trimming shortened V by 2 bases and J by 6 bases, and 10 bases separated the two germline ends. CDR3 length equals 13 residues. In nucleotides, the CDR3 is TGTGCCAGCTCACCATCAGGGATCCCTGAAGCTTTCTTT. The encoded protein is CASSPSGIPEAFF.

As DNA, the CDR3 is TGTGCCAGCAGCAACCTGGGGGAGTCGGAGCAGTACTTC. Protein product: CASSNLGESEQYF. The chain links TRBV5-5 to TRBJ2-7, with D perhaps matching TRBD1 or TRBD2 (5 bases each). Germline V lookup: CDR1 SGHKS, CDR2 YYEKEE (reference sequence). The CDR3 extends over 13 amino acids. V dropped 4 bases and J dropped 7 bases, with 15 bases sitting between them.

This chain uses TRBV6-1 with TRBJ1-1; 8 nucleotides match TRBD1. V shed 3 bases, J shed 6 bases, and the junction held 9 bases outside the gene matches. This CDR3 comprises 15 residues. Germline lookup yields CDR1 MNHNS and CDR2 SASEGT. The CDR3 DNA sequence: TGTGCCAGCAGTGAGAGACAGGGGCATAACGCTGAAGCTTTCTTT. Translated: CASSERQGHNAEAFF.

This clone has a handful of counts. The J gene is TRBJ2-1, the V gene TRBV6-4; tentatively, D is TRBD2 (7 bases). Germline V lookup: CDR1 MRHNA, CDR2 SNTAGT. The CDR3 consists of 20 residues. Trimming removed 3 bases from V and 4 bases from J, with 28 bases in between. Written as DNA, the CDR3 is TGTGCCAGCAGTGAGGGGGCAGGGGCGACTAGCCGAAGAAGGTACAATGAGCAGTTCTTC. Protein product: CASSEGAGATSRRRYNEQFF.

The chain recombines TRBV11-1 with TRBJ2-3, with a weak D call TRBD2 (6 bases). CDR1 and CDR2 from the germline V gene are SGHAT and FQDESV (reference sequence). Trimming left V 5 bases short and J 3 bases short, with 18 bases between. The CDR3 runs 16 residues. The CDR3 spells CASSPRGSGGTDTQYF. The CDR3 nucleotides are TGTGCCAGCAGCCCCCGGGGTAGCGGAGGAACAGATACGCAGTATTTT.

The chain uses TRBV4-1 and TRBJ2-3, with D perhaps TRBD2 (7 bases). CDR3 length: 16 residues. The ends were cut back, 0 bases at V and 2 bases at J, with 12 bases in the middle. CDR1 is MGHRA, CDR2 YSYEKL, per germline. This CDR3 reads CASSQERGPYTDTQYF. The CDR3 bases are TGCGCCAGCAGCCAAGAGCGGGGGCCTTACACAGATACGCAGTATTTT.

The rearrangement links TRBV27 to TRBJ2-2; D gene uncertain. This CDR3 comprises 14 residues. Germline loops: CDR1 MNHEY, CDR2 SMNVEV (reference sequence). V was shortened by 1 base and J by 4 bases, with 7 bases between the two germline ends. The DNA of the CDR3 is TGTGCCAGCAGTTTATATCGGATCACCGGGGAGCTGTTTTTT. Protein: CASSLYRITGELFF.

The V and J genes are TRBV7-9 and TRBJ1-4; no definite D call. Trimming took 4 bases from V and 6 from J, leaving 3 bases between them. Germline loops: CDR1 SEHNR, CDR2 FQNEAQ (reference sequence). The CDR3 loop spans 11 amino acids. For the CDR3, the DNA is TGTGCCAGCAGCTCATATGAAAAACTGTTTTTT. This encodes CASSSYEKLFF.

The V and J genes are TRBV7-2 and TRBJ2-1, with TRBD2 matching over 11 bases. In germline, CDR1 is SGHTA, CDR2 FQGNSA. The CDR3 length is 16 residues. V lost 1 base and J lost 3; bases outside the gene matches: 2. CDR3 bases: TGTGCCAGCAGCTTAGTGGGGACTAGCGGCTACAATGAGCAGTTCTTC. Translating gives CASSLVGTSGYNEQFF.

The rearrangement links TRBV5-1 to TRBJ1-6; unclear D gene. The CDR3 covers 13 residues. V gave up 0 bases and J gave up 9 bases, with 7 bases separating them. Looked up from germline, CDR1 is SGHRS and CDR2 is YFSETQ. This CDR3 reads CASSLETGSPLHF. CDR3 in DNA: TGCGCCAGCAGCTTGGAGACGGGTTCACCCCTCCACTTT.

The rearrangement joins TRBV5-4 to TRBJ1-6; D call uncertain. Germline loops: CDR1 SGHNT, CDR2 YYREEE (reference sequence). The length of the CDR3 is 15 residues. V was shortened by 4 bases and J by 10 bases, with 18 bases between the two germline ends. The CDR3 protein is CASSNTGRVRSPLHF. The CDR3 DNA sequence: TGTGCCAGCAGCAACACCGGGAGGGTCCGATCACCCCTCCACTTT.

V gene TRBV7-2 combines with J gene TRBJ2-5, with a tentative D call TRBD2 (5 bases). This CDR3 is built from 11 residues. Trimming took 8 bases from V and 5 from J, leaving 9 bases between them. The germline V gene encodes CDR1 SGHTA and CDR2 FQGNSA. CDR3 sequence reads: CASGLHETQYF. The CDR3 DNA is TGTGCCAGCGGACTCCATGAGACCCAGTACTTC.

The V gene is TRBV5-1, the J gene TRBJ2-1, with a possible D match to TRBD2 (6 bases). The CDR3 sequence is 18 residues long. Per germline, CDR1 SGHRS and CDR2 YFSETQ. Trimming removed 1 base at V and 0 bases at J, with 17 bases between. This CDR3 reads CASSLFPGLLGSYNEQFF. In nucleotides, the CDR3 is TGCGCCAGCAGCTTGTTCCCGGGACTTCTTGGCTCCTACAATGAGCAGTTCTTC.

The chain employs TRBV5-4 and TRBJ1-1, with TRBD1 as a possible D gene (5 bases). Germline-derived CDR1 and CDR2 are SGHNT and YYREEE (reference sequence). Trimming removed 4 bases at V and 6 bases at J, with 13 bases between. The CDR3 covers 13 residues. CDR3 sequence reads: CASSDNLGAEAFF. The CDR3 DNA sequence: TGTGCCAGCAGCGACAACCTGGGGGCTGAAGCTTTCTTT.

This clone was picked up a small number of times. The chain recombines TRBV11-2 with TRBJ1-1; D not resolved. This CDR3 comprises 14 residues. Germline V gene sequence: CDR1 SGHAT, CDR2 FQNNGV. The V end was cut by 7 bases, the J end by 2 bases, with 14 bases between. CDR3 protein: CASNARTGNTEAFF. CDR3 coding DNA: TGTGCCAGCAACGCCAGGACGGGAAACACTGAAGCTTTCTTT. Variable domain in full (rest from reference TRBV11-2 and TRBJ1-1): EAGVAQSPRYKIIEKRQSVAFWCNPISGHATLYWYQQILGQGPKLLIQFQNNGVVDDSQLPKDRFSAERLKGVDSTLKIQPAKLEDSAVYLCASNARTGNTEAFFGQGTRLTVV.

The CDR3 sequence: CASSQFDEQFF. In DNA, the CDR3 is TGTGCCAGCAGCCAGTTCGATGAGCAGTTCTTC. The V call is TRBV27, the J call TRBJ2-1, with D uncertain. V gave up 6 bases and J gave up 8 bases, with 8 bases separating them. There are 11 residues in the CDR3. Germline V gene data show CDR1 as MNHEY and CDR2 as SMNVEV (reference sequence).

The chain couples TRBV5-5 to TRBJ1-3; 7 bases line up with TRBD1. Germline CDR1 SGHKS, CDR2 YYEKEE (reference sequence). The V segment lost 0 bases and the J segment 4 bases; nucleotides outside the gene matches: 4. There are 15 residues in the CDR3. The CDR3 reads CASSLVPGQGNTIYF. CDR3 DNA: TGTGCCAGCAGCTTGGTCCCGGGACAGGGAAACACCATATATTTT.

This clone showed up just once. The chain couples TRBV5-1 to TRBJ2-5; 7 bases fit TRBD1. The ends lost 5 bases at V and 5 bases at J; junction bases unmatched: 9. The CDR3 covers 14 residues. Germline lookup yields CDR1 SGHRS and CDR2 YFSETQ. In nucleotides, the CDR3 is TGCGCCAGCAGGGGGACAGAAAACGGGGAGACCCAGTACTTC. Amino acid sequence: CASRGTENGETQYF.

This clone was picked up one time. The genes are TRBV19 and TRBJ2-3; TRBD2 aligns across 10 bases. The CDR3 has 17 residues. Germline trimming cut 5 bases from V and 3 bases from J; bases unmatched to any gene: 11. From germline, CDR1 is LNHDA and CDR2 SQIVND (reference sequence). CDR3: CASSGAWLAGVTDTQYF. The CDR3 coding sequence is TGTGCCAGTAGTGGCGCTTGGCTAGCGGGAGTAACAGATACGCAGTATTTT.

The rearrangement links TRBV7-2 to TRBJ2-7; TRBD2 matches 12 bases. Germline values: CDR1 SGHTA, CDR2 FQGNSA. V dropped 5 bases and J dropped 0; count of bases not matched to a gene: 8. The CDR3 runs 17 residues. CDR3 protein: CASSLRTSGTSSYEQYF. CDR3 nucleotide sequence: TGTGCCAGCAGCCTGAGGACTAGCGGGACGAGCTCCTACGAGCAGTACTTC.

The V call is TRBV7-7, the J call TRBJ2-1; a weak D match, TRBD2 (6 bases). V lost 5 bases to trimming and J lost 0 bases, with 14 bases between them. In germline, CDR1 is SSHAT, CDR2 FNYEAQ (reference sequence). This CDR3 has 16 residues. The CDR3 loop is CASSPDYFSSYNEQFF. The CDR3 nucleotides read TGTGCCAGCAGCCCGGACTATTTCAGCTCCTACAATGAGCAGTTCTTC. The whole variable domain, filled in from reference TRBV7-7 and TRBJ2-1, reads GAGVSQSPRYKVTKRGQDVTLRCDPISSHATLYWYQQALGQGPEFLTYFNYEAQPDKSGLPSDRFSAERPEGSISTLTIQRTEQRDSAMYRCASSPDYFSSYNEQFFGPGTRLTVL.

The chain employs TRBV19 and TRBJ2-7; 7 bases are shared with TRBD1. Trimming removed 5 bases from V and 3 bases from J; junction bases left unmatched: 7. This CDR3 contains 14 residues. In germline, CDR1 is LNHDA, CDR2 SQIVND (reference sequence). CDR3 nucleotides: TGTGCCAGTAGTCACCCGGGACAGCGCTACGAGCAGTACTTC. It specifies CASSHPGQRYEQYF.

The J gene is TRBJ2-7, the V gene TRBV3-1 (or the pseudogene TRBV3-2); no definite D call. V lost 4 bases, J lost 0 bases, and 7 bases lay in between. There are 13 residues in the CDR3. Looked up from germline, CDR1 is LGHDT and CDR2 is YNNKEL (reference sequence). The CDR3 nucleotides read TGTGCCAGCAGCCCAGGCGACTCCTACGAGCAGTACTTC. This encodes CASSPGDSYEQYF.

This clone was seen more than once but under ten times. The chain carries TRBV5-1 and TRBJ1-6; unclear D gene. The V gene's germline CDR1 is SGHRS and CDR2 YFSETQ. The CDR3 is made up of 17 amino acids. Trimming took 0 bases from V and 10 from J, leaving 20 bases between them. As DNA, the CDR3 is TGCGCCAGCAGCTTGGGGTCGGACGGATCATCAGGCTCACCCCTCCACTTT. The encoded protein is CASSLGSDGSSGSPLHF.